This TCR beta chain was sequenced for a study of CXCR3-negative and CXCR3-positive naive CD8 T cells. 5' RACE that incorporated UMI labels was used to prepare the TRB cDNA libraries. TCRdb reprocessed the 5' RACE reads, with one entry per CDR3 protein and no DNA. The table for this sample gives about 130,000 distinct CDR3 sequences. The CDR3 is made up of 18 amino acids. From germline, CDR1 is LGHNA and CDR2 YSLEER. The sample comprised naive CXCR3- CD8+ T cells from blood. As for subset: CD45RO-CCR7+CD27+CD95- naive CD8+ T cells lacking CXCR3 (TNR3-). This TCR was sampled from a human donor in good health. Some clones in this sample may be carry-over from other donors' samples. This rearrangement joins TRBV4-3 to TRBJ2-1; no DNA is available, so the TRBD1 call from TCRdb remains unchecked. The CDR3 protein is CASSAEGLAGSSYNEQFF.